This T cell receptor (beta chain) originates from a study of CD8+ T cells in alopecia areata. This clone was seen more than once but under ten times. cDNA serving as the sequencing template came from extracted, reverse transcribed RNA. TCRdb's copy holds only in-frame clones and misses some; the assay was immunoSEQ multiplex PCR. The sample includes about 180,000 clones, about 72% of them seen just once. The CDR3 loop spans 16 amino acids. V lost 0 bases to trimming and J lost 2 bases, with 14 bases between them. Looked up from germline, CDR1 is SQVTM and CDR2 is ANQGSEA. V and J are TRBV29-1 and TRBJ2-1; TRBD1 might be the D (7 bases). This clonotype was sampled from a human donor with alopecia areata. The material sequenced was CD8+ T cells sorted from blood, taken at week 0. CDR3 in DNA: TGCAGCGTTGAAGATACGGCCAGGGGGGCCTACAATGAGCAGTTCTTC. Encoded protein: CSVEDTARGAYNEQFF.